This T cell receptor (beta chain) was recovered during a study of T cells in Graves' hyperthyroidism and ophthalmopathy. Amplification of TCR beta CDR3 regions used RNA as the template. The HTBI set primed first-round TCR CDR3 RT-PCR. TCRdb reprocessed the multiplex PCR reads with MiXCR, giving one entry per CDR3 protein. The sample has almost 600,000 distinct CDR3 sequences, about 15% seen once; the top ten hold under 7%. Per germline, CDR1 DFQATT and CDR2 SNEGSKA (reference sequence). This CDR3 has 18 amino acids. Trimming took off 1 base at V and 2 bases at J, with 24 bases between the two ends. This clonotype turned up a few times.

The rearrangement uses TRBV20-1 and TRBJ2-7, with TRBD1 as a possible D gene (6 bases). This clonotype originated in a woman aged 25 to 39 with Graves' hyperthyroidism that later progressed to Graves' ophthalmopathy. Sequenced input: blood. Written as DNA, the CDR3 is TGCAGTGCTAGAGGGACAGCTTTTCCTAATTTCGCCCCCTACGAGCAGTACTTC. This sequence encodes CSARGTAFPNFAPYEQYF.